This T cell receptor (beta chain) appears in the sequencing data of a study of graft-versus-host responses after intestinal transplantation. The wider study: Recipients had transplants, and these were multivisceral, liver-intestinal, or isolated intestinal.

Produced via immunoSEQ multiplex PCR; TCRdb's table is partial and in-frame only. The sample has tens of thousands of clones, almost 90% seen once. For this clone: Its antigen is not identified.

This CDR3 is built from 13 residues. The V gene lost 4 bases and the J gene lost 6 bases, with 10 bases spanning the gap. Germline assignment: CDR1 SGDLS and CDR2 YYNGEE. The chain combines TRBV9 with TRBJ2-2, with D perhaps TRBD1 (6 bases). The sequence derives from a human donor who received an intestinal transplant. The sample here was unstimulated CD4+ T cells sorted from spleen or lymph node cells, taken before intestinal transplant. The CDR3 reads CASSPRQAGELFF. DNA of the CDR3: TGTGCCAGCAGCCCCCGACAGGCCGGGGAGCTGTTTTTT.